The 20 T cell receptor beta chains reported below all come from one sample, sequenced in a study of CD8 T cells in Susac syndrome. When the RNA was reverse transcribed, random hexamers were used with an input of roughly 0.5 to 1 ug. TCRdb re-analysed the immunoSEQ multiplex PCR reads in MiXCR, keeping a single row per CDR3 protein. The sample carries 160,000 or so distinct CDR3 sequences, roughly 95% recorded once. The specimen sequenced was CD8+ T cells from PBMCs. The receptors derive from a human donor with multiple sclerosis.

The rearrangement joins TRBV20-1 to TRBJ2-2; D is possibly TRBD2 (5 bases). Trimming cost V 0 bases and J 6 bases, with 14 bases left between them. The CDR3 sequence is 15 residues long. CDR1 is DFQATT and CDR2 is SNEGSKA in the germline V gene (reference sequence). Written as DNA, the CDR3 is TGCAGTGCTAGAGAAATCGGGGTTTATCCCGGGGAGCTGTTTTTT. Its protein product is CSAREIGVYPGELFF.

This chain links TRBV7-9 with TRBJ2-1, with TRBD1 matching 8 bases. Germline V gives CDR1 SEHNR, CDR2 FQNEAQ (reference sequence). The CDR3 has 13 amino acids. V lost 4 bases, J lost 8 bases, and 4 bases stayed unmatched. CDR3 nucleotide sequence: TGTGCCAGCAGCTCAGGGGGCCTAGATGAGCAGTTCTTC. This gives the protein CASSSGGLDEQFF.

A remark on this clonotype: The germline gene is not matched at one end of the junction; a read error may be the cause. The chain employs TRBV29-1 and TRBJ1-1, with D perhaps matching TRBD1 (6 bases). The CDR3 totals 14 residues. Germline values: CDR1 SQVTM, CDR2 ANQGSEA. Here the CDR3 reads CSVLQKDRNIEAFF. CDR3 DNA sequence: TGCAGCGTTCTTCAGAAAGACAGGAACATTGAAGCTTTCTTT.

The chain employs TRBV7-6 and TRBJ1-5; unclear D gene. CDR3 length: 13 amino acids. Germline CDR1 and CDR2: SGHVS and FNYEAQ. V was shortened by 5 bases and J by 6 bases, with 11 bases between the two germline ends. CDR3 nucleotide sequence: TGTGCCAGCAGCCGGAACACCGCTCAGCCCCAGCATTTT. It is translated as CASSRNTAQPQHF.

V is TRBV30 and J is TRBJ2-7; D may correspond to TRBD1 or TRBD2 (5 bases each). The germline V gene has CDR1 GTSNPN and CDR2 SVGIG (reference sequence). This CDR3 is 12 amino acids long. The CDR3 DNA follows: TGTGCTGAGAGCCGGGGCCCCTACGAGCAGTACTTC. This encodes CAESRGPYEQYF.

The chain combines TRBV4-1 with TRBJ1-1; unclear D gene. CDR1 is MGHRA and CDR2 is YSYEKL in the germline V gene. With 4 bases removed from V and 2 bases from J, the gap between germline ends came to 14 bases. The CDR3 sequence is 15 residues long. This CDR3 is CASSPEQRVNTEAFF. The CDR3 region has the DNA TGCGCCAGCAGCCCCGAACAGAGGGTCAACACTGAAGCTTTCTTT.

The rearrangement links TRBV3-1 to TRBJ1-1, with no clear D. The length of the CDR3 is 12 residues. The germline V gene encodes CDR1 LGHDT and CDR2 YNNKEL (reference sequence). Trimming shortened V by 1 base and J by 10 bases, and 10 bases separated the two germline ends. CDR3 sequence reads: CASSQGLPVAFF. The CDR3 DNA is TGTGCCAGCAGCCAAGGTCTACCTGTAGCTTTCTTT.

The J gene is TRBJ2-7, the V gene TRBV11-2; 8 nucleotides match TRBD1. The CDR3 is 17 amino acids. Unmatched junction bases numbered 11, after V lost 1 base and J lost 3 bases. Germline V gives CDR1 SGHAT, CDR2 FQNNGV. The CDR3 reads CASSLGPQGAGRYEQYF. In DNA, the CDR3 is TGTGCCAGCAGCTTAGGCCCCCAGGGGGCGGGTCGCTACGAGCAGTACTTC.

The genes are TRBV20-1 and TRBJ1-1; D not resolved. The CDR3 contains 12 residues. V lost 6 bases to trimming and J lost 5 bases, with 13 bases between them. Germline CDR1 is DFQATT and CDR2 is SNEGSKA (reference sequence). The CDR3 protein is CSAGPGETEAFF. The CDR3 DNA follows: TGCAGTGCCGGGCCGGGTGAAACTGAAGCTTTCTTT.

This rearrangement joins TRBV5-1 to TRBJ2-5; D gene unclear. Trimming shortened V by 0 bases and J by 5 bases, and 11 bases separated the two germline ends. From germline, CDR1 is SGHRS and CDR2 YFSETQ. This CDR3 is 14 amino acids long. The CDR3 DNA follows: TGCGCCAGCAGCTTGGGTGCAGAGGTGGAGACCCAGTACTTC. As protein: CASSLGAEVETQYF.

This rearrangement joins TRBV7-9 to TRBJ2-7; D may match TRBD1 or TRBD2 (5 bases each). Germline V lookup: CDR1 SEHNR, CDR2 FQNEAQ (reference sequence). V was shortened by 6 bases and J by 4 bases, with 10 bases between the two germline ends. CDR3 length equals 12 residues. CDR3 DNA: TGTGCCAGCAGGATCGAGGGGTACGAGCAGTACTTC. Its protein product is CASRIEGYEQYF.

V gene TRBV2 combines with J gene TRBJ2-3, with D maybe TRBD1 (5 bases). The germline gives CDR1 SNHLY, CDR2 FYNNEI. V lost 8 bases and J 0 bases, leaving 18 bases between the germline ends. CDR3 length: 16 amino acids. The CDR3 DNA is TGTGCCAGCCGGAAACAGGTCACCTATAGCACAGATACGCAGTATTTT. Its protein is CASRKQVTYSTDTQYF.

V gene TRBV5-4 combines with J gene TRBJ1-5; tentatively, D is TRBD1 (5 bases). Germline V gene data show CDR1 as SGHNT and CDR2 as YYREEE (reference sequence). The ends were cut back, 0 bases at V and 8 bases at J, with 9 bases in the middle. This CDR3 has 13 amino acids. CDR3 in amino acids: CASSLDRGEPQHF. DNA for the CDR3: TGTGCCAGCAGCTTGGACCGGGGCGAGCCCCAGCATTTT. The full variable domain, rest sourced from reference TRBV5-4 and TRBJ1-5, is ETGVTQSPTHLIKTRGQQVTLRCSSQSGHNTVSWYQQALGQGPQFIFQYYREEENGRGNFPPRFSGLQFPNYSSELNVNALELDDSALYLCASSLDRGEPQHFGDGTRLSIL.

This sequence joins TRBV7-8 and TRBJ2-3, with TRBD2 matching over 10 bases. Per the germline V gene, CDR1 is SGHVS and CDR2 is FQNEAQ. V gave up 7 bases and J gave up 6 bases; unmatched junction bases: 13. CDR3 length: 16 residues. CDR3 DNA sequence: TGTGCCAGCAACCCTTTTAGCGGGGGGCCGGGGGATACGCAGTATTTT. It translates to CASNPFSGGPGDTQYF.

V and J are TRBV4-1 and TRBJ2-7, with D perhaps matching TRBD2 (5 bases). The CDR3 totals 17 residues. From germline, CDR1 is MGHRA and CDR2 YSYEKL. The germline V and J ends were trimmed by 1 base and 0 bases, with 16 bases remaining between them. This CDR3 is CASSQGRPGTFSYEQYF. Written as DNA, the CDR3 is TGCGCCAGCAGCCAAGGACGCCCGGGAACCTTCTCCTACGAGCAGTACTTC.

The chain joins TRBV20-1 to TRBJ2-4, with 8 bases aligning to TRBD1. Germline CDR1 and CDR2: DFQATT and SNEGSKA (reference sequence). J gave up 7 bases and V 6 bases, and 2 bases lay outside the gene matches. The CDR3 has 11 amino acids. DNA of the CDR3: TGCAGTGCCCGGACAGGGAACATTCAGTACTTC. It encodes CSARTGNIQYF.

J is TRBJ2-3 and V is TRBV12-3 or TRBV12-4, with D perhaps matching TRBD1 (5 bases). The CDR3 runs to 15 residues. Trimming took 6 bases from V and 1 from J, leaving 14 bases between them. This chain's CDR3 is CASSADSLRTDTQYF. In DNA, the CDR3 is TGTGCCAGCAGCGCCGACAGCCTCCGCACAGATACGCAGTATTTT.

The rearrangement joins TRBV7-9 to TRBJ1-6, with a possible D match to TRBD1 (6 bases). The germline V and J ends were trimmed by 3 bases and 9 bases, with 15 bases remaining between them. CDR3 length equals 15 residues. The germline CDR1 and CDR2 sequences are SEHNR and FQNEAQ (reference sequence). The CDR3 loop reads CASSFPRGDVSPLHF. The CDR3 region has the DNA TGTGCCAGCAGCTTTCCCAGGGGAGACGTTTCACCCCTCCACTTT.

This clonotype was observed once. This sequence joins TRBV20-1 and TRBJ1-5, with D possibly matching TRBD1 (6 bases). The CDR3 has 15 amino acids. Trimming shortened V by 3 bases and J by 0 bases, and 12 bases separated the two germline ends. Germline V gives CDR1 DFQATT, CDR2 SNEGSKA (reference sequence). The CDR3 nucleotides are TGCAGTGCTAGCAGGGGAGATTATAGCAATCAGCCCCAGCATTTT. Translated: CSASRGDYSNQPQHF.

The count of this clonotype is one. This chain uses TRBV20-1 with TRBJ2-5; TRBD2 matches at 12 bases. CDR1 and CDR2 (germline): DFQATT, SNEGSKA (reference sequence). V was clipped by 5 bases and J by 5 bases; unmatched bases: 12. This CDR3 contains 16 residues. As DNA, the CDR3 is TGCAGTGCTTCAAGGGGACTAGCGGGCGCTACGGAGACCCAGTACTTC. It encodes CSASRGLAGATETQYF.